These T cell receptor beta chains were read from a single sample in a study of blood T cell repertoires in COVID-19. Sequenced by immunoSEQ multiplex PCR; TCRdb stores in-frame clones only, minus some. The sample includes some 290,000 clones, 80% to 85% of them seen just once. The specimen was peripheral blood. Source of these receptors: a woman aged 55-69 years with active or convalescent COVID-19. Each CDR3 is given without its conserved first and last residue.

V: TRBV5-6
J: TRBJ2-7
CDR3: ASRQGPSYEQY

V: TRBV27
J: TRBJ1-5
CDR3: ASSLEGAASLQH

V: TRBV6-2/TRBV6-3
J: TRBJ2-1
CDR3: ASSWDRGLNEQF

V: TRBV7-9
J: TRBJ1-6
CDR3: ASSSPGGTGDNSPLH

V: TRBV7-8
J: TRBJ1-2
CDR3: ASSRTGALYGYT

V: TRBV7-2
J: TRBJ1-2
CDR3: ASSPPQGAFANYGYT

V: TRBV7-2
J: TRBJ1-3
CDR3: ASSREGARGLDTIY

V: TRBV7-9
J: TRBJ1-1
CDR3: ASSLAGTDMNTEAF

V: TRBV6-5
J: TRBJ2-7
CDR3: ASSLTGTYPGGQY

V: TRBV6-5
J: TRBJ2-5
CDR3: ASSYSGGQETQY

V: TRBV5-4
J: TRBJ1-1
CDR3: ASSFFRGALMNTEAF

V: TRBV7-2
J: TRBJ2-5
CDR3: ASSLQSGGAGETQY

V: TRBV19
J: TRBJ2-4
CDR3: ASSPRQGQNIQY

V: TRBV21-1
J: TRBJ1-5
CDR3: ASSKLEGGGNQPQH

V: TRBV5-1
J: TRBJ2-3
CDR3: ASSLSQGYTDTQY

V: TRBV7-8
J: TRBJ1-4
CDR3: ASSPLLAGRDANEKLF

V: TRBV19
J: TRBJ2-1
CDR3: ASSISSGGASYNEQF

V: TRBV3-1/TRBV3-2
J: TRBJ1-2
CDR3: ASSHQKRQGVT

V: TRBV5-6
J: TRBJ2-1
CDR3: ASSAGLGLNEQF

V: TRBV9
J: TRBJ2-1
CDR3: ASSQDGSSYNEQF

V: TRBV6-5
J: TRBJ2-2
CDR3: ASSYSAYANTGELF

V: TRBV25-1
J: TRBJ1-2
CDR3: ASTDRAYGYT

V: TRBV7-6
J: TRBJ2-1
CDR3: ASSQGTIAGGPFEEQF

V: TRBV6-1
J: TRBJ2-1
CDR3: ASSEDPGGNKQF

V: TRBV27
J: TRBJ2-3
CDR3: ASSLYTSPTDTQY

V: TRBV9
J: TRBJ2-1
CDR3: ASSVLPTGGKYNEQF

V: TRBV25-1
J: TRBJ1-1
CDR3: ASRTGVTEAF

V: TRBV29-1
J: TRBJ2-3
CDR3: SVEVGGSDTQY

V: TRBV5-1
J: TRBJ2-1
CDR3: ASSLVSGGADEQF